The T cell receptor beta chain under discussion was sequenced for a study of blood T cell repertoires in COVID-19. Using immunoSEQ multiplex PCR, the repertoire was profiled, and TCRdb retains in-frame clones only, with some absent. The sample shows under 85,000 clones, roughly 80% of them seen only once. V was cut by 3 bases and J by 3 bases, with 11 bases left in between. This CDR3 is built from 14 residues. Germline CDR1 and CDR2: MDHEN and SYDVKM. This clone showed up just a few times. The receptor was derived from a man aged 25-40 years with COVID-19, enrolled during active disease. Material: peripheral blood. This sequence joins TRBV28 and TRBJ1-2, with unresolved D. The DNA for the CDR3 is TGTGCCAGCAGTTTGGCAGGTTTGGACTATGGCTACACCTTC. Protein sequence: CASSLAGLDYGYTF.